This TCR beta chain was identified during a study of a mutant IDH1 vaccine in newly diagnosed glioma. Study-wide results and caveats: The occurrence of vaccine-induced immune responses was seen in 90% to 95% of patients.

CDR3 length: 15 amino acids. Per germline, CDR1 MGHRA and CDR2 YSYEKL. The method was immunoSEQ multiplex PCR; TCRdb's version includes in-frame clones alone and lacks a portion of them. Here the sample spans roughly 60,000 clones, 84% being singletons. Worth noting for this clone: Its antigen remains unidentified.

Time point denoted: week 11, during vaccination. With topical imiquimod, each dose of the vaccine consisted of 300 ug of mutant IDH1 20-mer peptide. New IDH1-mutant, ATRX-lost WHO grade 3 or 4 astrocytomas occurred in donors. This TCR was recovered from a man between 25 and 39 years old with glioma. This chain joins TRBV4-1 and TRBJ2-5; the match to TRBD1 covers 8 bases. The end of the DNA fits TRBJ2-7 better, so the J call may be wrong. The starting material was PBMCs, obtained from a glioma patient whose treatment included an IDH1 peptide vaccine. CDR3 residues: CASSQDPGTGREQYF. The CDR3 DNA reads TGCGCCAGCAGCCAAGACCCAGGGACAGGCCGCGAGCAGTACTTC.